This entry is about one T cell receptor (beta chain). Its antigen is undetermined. The PCR was carried out with 60 Vbeta primers and 13 Jbeta primers. Some clones are missing from TCRdb's copy, which holds only in-frame ones; the method was immunoSEQ multiplex PCR. The sample includes approximately 76,000 clones, roughly 73% seen only once; the top ten take around 15%. These data come from a study of cytomegalovirus exposure and HLA in healthy donors. About the study: T cells numbering about 179 million yielded some 120 million unique TCR beta sequences in an earlier analysis.

The donors were healthy bone marrow donors. Donors counted as nominally healthy when sampled, yet unrecorded immune exposures were likely. Overall study results and limits: Across all donors, roughly uniform sequencing depth was an assumption of the presence/absence analyses.

Trimming pared 5 bases from V and 6 bases from J, leaving 9 bases between. CDR3 length: 13 residues. Germline CDR1 and CDR2: SGHRS and YFSETQ. This rearrangement joins TRBV5-1 to TRBJ1-6; D possibly corresponds to TRBD1 (5 bases). The sequencing input was PBMCs. The sequence was collected from a woman in her 40s in good health and CMV-seropositive. The CDR3 is CASRLQGNSPLHF. The CDR3 DNA is TGCGCCAGCAGACTTCAGGGTAATTCACCCCTCCACTTT. The full variable domain, its missing parts supplied by reference TRBV5-1 and TRBJ1-6, is KAGVTQTPRYLIKTRGQQVTLSCSPISGHRSVSWYQQTPGQGLQFLFEYFSETQRNKGNFPGRFSGRQFSNSRSEMNVSTLELGDSALYLCASRLQGNSPLHFGNGTRLTVT.